One sample yielded the 10 T cell receptor beta chains listed below, sequenced in a study of T cell responses to AZD1222 COVID-19 vaccine. Here immunoSEQ multiplex PCR was the method, and the copy in TCRdb shows in-frame clones only, minus some. The repertoire includes 85,000 to 120,000 clones, around 90% of them detected once, and less than 10% sits in the top ten. Sequenced material: peripheral blood, taken 28 days after the second AZD1222 dose. The receptors originated from an adult who received the AZD1222 COVID-19 vaccine.

V gene TRBV7-9 combines with J gene TRBJ1-4; TRBD1 is a possible D gene (6 bases). In germline, CDR1 is SEHNR, CDR2 FQNEAQ (reference sequence). V was cut by 4 bases and J by 7 bases, with 16 bases left in between. The CDR3 runs 15 residues. The CDR3 bases are TGTGCCAGCAGCTCTGGGGCAAGGGGGATTGAAAAACTGTTTTTT. Translating it yields CASSSGARGIEKLFF.

The CDR3 protein is CASSLGPRTYEQYF. DNA of the CDR3: TGTGCCAGCAGCTTAGGACCCAGGACCTACGAGCAGTACTTC. The rearrangement uses TRBV7-8 and TRBJ2-7; D not resolved. CDR1 is SGHVS and CDR2 is FQNEAQ in the germline V gene. V lost 1 base and J lost 2, with 9 bases in between. The CDR3 contains 14 residues.

This chain uses TRBV6-5 with TRBJ1-1; a possible D gene is TRBD1 (5 bases). Germline V gene data show CDR1 as MNHEY and CDR2 as SVGAGI. The CDR3 length is 14 residues. V lost 0 bases and J lost 5, with 10 bases in between. DNA for the CDR3: TGTGCCAGCAGTTACTCGTGGGGCCGTACTGAAGCTTTCTTT. Translation gives CASSYSWGRTEAFF.

The chain employs TRBV20-1 and TRBJ1-4; 7 bases match TRBD1. V was pared by 3 bases and J by 3 bases, with 7 bases of the junction left unmatched. The CDR3 has 15 amino acids. CDR1 is DFQATT, CDR2 SNEGSKA, per germline (reference sequence). This CDR3 reads CSASSAGTANEKLFF. CDR3 nucleotides: TGCAGTGCTAGTAGTGCCGGGACAGCTAATGAAAAACTGTTTTTT.

The chain links TRBV10-3 to TRBJ1-2; 11 bases map to TRBD1. The CDR3 is 17 residues long. CDR1 ENHRY and CDR2 SYGVKD come from the germline V gene. Trimming removed 2 bases from V and 2 bases from J; junction bases left unmatched: 7. For the CDR3, the DNA is TGTGCCATCAGTGAGAAGGGACAGGGGGGATCCAACTATGGCTACACCTTC. This translates into CAISEKGQGGSNYGYTF.

This chain joins TRBV29-1 and TRBJ1-3; no clear D. Germline CDR1 reads SQVTM; CDR2 reads ANQGSEA. This CDR3 spans 14 amino acids. V was pared by 7 bases and J by 0 bases, with 13 bases between. The CDR3: CSGRMAASGNTIYF. The CDR3 DNA is TGCAGCGGTCGCATGGCGGCCTCTGGAAACACCATATATTTT. The complete variable domain, with remaining parts taken from reference TRBV29-1 and TRBJ1-3, reads SAVISQKPSRDICQRGTSLTIQCQVDSQVTMMFWYRQQPGQSLTLIATANQGSEATYESGFVIDKFPISRPNLTFSTLTVSNMSPEDSSIYLCSGRMAASGNTIYFGEGSWLTVV.

V gene TRBV7-2 combines with J gene TRBJ2-2; 9 nucleotides agree with TRBD2. V lost 5 bases, J lost 4 bases, and 8 bases stayed unmatched. The CDR3 runs 16 residues. Germline CDR1 and CDR2: SGHTA and FQGNSA. The CDR3 region is CASSARGSGGTGELFF. Here the CDR3 DNA reads TGTGCCAGCAGCGCCCGGGGTAGCGGGGGCACCGGGGAGCTGTTTTTT. The whole variable domain, remainder taken from reference TRBV7-2 and TRBJ2-2, is GAGVSQSPSNKVTEKGKDVELRCDPISGHTALYWYRQSLGQGLEFLIYFQGNSAPDKSGLPSDRFSAERTGGSVSTLTIQRTQQEDSAVYLCASSARGSGGTGELFFGEGSRLTVL.

The rearrangement joins TRBV20-1 to TRBJ2-1; D remains unclear. The length of the CDR3 is 10 residues. The germline gives CDR1 DFQATT, CDR2 SNEGSKA (reference sequence). The germline V and J ends were trimmed by 6 bases and 3 bases, with 3 bases remaining between them. CDR3 amino acids: CSAGYNEQFF. The CDR3 DNA follows: TGCAGTGCGGGCTACAATGAGCAGTTCTTC.

This sequence joins TRBV5-1 and TRBJ2-5; 8 nucleotides match TRBD2. The CDR3 extends over 14 amino acids. Germline-derived CDR1 and CDR2 are SGHRS and YFSETQ. J lost 5 bases, V lost 4 bases, and 7 bases had no gene match. The CDR3 here is CASSPGLVSETQYF. The CDR3 nucleotides read TGCGCCAGCAGCCCGGGACTAGTCTCGGAGACCCAGTACTTC.

The chain joins TRBV5-5 to TRBJ1-3; 8 nucleotides align to TRBD1. Germline values: CDR1 SGHKS, CDR2 YYEKEE (reference sequence). J gave up 2 bases and V 4 bases, and 5 bases lay outside the gene matches. This CDR3 comprises 15 residues. DNA of the CDR3: TGTGCCAGCAGCATACTGACAGGGGCTGGAAACACCATATATTTT. It yields the protein CASSILTGAGNTIYF. Combining the CDR3 with reference TRBV5-5 and TRBJ1-3 gives the whole variable domain DAGVTQSPTHLIKTRGQQVTLRCSPISGHKSVSWYQQVLGQGPQFIFQYYEKEERGRGNFPDRFSARQFPNYSSELNVNALLLGDSALYLCASSILTGAGNTIYFGEGSWLTVV.